This TCR beta chain was identified during a study of vaccination effects on CD4 cells after COVID-19 (dated by TCRdb to the early 2020s). For the study in its entirety: Each participant got two doses of an mRNA SARS-CoV-2 vaccine, either BNT162b2 or mRNA-1273. The study compared SARS-CoV-2 spike-specific CD4+ TCR repertoires before and after mRNA vaccination in COVID-19 convalescent patients and infection-naive vaccine recipients. Cultures from other donors in the study were sequenced using the Oncomine TCR Beta short-read assay on an Illumina iSeq 100. The full study included roughly 11 COVID-19 convalescent patients and several SARS-CoV-2-naive healthy vaccine recipients. The study at large found these results: Limitations of the study were the small number of convalescent patients and the absence of early post-infection timepoints. In healthy vaccine recipients, vaccine-induced clones were almost all SARS-CoV-2 mono-reactive, with only 1 of 255 cross-reactive with common cold coronaviruses. At late post-vaccination timepoints, both infection-induced and vaccine-induced clones showed marked clonal contraction, consistent with waning T cell responses.

The receptor library was made with the immunoSEQ multiplex PCR assay. DNA from the cultured and isolated CD4+ T cells underwent TCR beta CDR3 sequencing. Per the original workflow: The analysis removed non-productive TCR sequences, trimmed reads to the CDR3 region, and retained only CDR3s that were 7 or more amino acids long. The MANAFEST web app was used to identify antigen-specific clonotypes by comparing expansion in peptide wells with expansion in reference cultures. To be called positive, a clone needed expansion at FDR<0.05 compared with the reference and with all other wells, an odds ratio greater than 5, and a frequency greater than 0.1% in two replicate wells. A clonotype was called cross-reactive if it was significantly expanded both in SARS-CoV-2 spike wells and in at least one common cold coronavirus spike condition. CDR3 similarity was assessed by Levenshtein distance using the stringdist R package, and unrooted trees were constructed with ape in R 3.6.1. This immuneACCESS table, as held by TCRdb, lists in-frame sequences with V and J called but not all clones. Of the missing ones, under half trace to an unresolved V gene in checked studies; the others have no known cause. V and J calls and clone size are those listed in that table; D and trimming were worked out from the DNA. The sample table shows roughly 50,000 clones, and roughly three quarters are seen once. The top ten constitute about 6% of the sample.

The ViraFEST assay stimulated PBMC with viral peptide pools and then used TCR sequencing to identify antigen-specific CD4+ T cell clonotypes by expansion. After around 11 days of culture, CD4+ T cells were isolated with the EasySep CD4+ T cell isolation kit. The absence of prior SARS-CoV-2 infection in healthy vaccine recipients was confirmed by negative nucleocapsid antibodies before and after vaccination. Each well held some 1.9 million PBMC cultured in IMDM containing roughly 5% human AB serum, roughly 10 IU/ml IL-2 and gentamicin, along with around 11 ug/ml peptides. Half of the culture medium was replaced with fresh IL-2-containing medium on days 3 and 7. Each peptide stimulation condition was cultured in triplicate wells unless otherwise noted. PBMC were separated from whole blood using Ficoll-Paque Plus gradient centrifugation and were then either cryopreserved at -140C or used fresh. Overlapping peptide pools spanned the spike proteins of SARS-CoV-2 and the common cold coronaviruses HCoV-NL63, HCoV-OC43 and HCoV-229E. The QIAamp micro DNA kit was used to extract genomic DNA from the cultured CD4+ T cells.

The CDR3 covers 14 residues, taking in both the cysteine and the phenylalanine. The DNA shown is the 42-base CDR3, in frame from base 1. V is cut by 3 bases and J by 5 bases, and the space between the germline ends is 11 bases. CDR1 and CDR2 are drawn from the germline V gene: SGHAT, FQNNGV. With regard to this clone: Its cognate antigen has yet to be identified. No base qualities exist here, and no much larger clone lies one base off it.

This specimen consisted of CD4+ T cells from PBMCs cultured with HCoV-OC43 spike peptides, obtained before COVID-19 vaccination. The cell subset or site tag for this specimen amounts to: HCoV-OC43 spike overlapping peptide pool stimulation. The TCR originated in a human donor who received a COVID-19 vaccine. This sequence uses TRBV11-2 and TRBJ1-5; TRBD1 is possibly the D segment (6 matching bases). CDR3 protein: CASSLRGVDQPQHF. Here is the DNA: TGTGCCAGCAGCTTGAGGGGGGTTGATCAGCCCCAGCATTTT.